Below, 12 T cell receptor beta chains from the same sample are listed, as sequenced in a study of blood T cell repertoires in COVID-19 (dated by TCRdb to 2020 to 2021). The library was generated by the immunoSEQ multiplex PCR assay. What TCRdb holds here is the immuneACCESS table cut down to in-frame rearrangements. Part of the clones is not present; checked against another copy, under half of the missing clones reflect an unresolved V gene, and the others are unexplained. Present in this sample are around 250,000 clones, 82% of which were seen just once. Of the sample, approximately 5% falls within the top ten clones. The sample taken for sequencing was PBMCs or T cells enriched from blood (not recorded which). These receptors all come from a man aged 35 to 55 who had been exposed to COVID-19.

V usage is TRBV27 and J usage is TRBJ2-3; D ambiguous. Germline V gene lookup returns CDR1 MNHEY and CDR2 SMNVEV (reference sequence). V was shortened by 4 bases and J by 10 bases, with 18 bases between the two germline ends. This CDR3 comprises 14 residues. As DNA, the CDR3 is TGTGCCAGCAGTTCGCTAGGTACTTTGGGTCCGCAGTATTTT. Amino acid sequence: CASSSLGTLGPQYF.

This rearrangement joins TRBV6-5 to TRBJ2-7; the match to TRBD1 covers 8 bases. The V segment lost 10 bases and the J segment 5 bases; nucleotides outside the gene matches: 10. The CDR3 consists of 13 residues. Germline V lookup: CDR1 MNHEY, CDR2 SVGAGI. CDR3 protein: CAIPRTGLDEQYF. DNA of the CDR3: TGTGCCATCCCCCGGACAGGGTTGGACGAGCAGTACTTC.

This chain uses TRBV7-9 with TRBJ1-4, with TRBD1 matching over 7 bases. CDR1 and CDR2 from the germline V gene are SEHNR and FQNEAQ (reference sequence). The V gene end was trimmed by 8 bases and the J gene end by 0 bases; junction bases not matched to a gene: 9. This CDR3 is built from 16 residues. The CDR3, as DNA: TGTGCCAGCGGCATAGGGGGCCTTGCAACTAATGAAAAACTGTTTTTT. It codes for CASGIGGLATNEKLFF.

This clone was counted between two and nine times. CDR3 sequence: CASSLLGGAGYTF. The CDR3 coding sequence is TGTGCCAGCAGCTTGTTAGGGGGCGCGGGCTACACCTTC. The chain has TRBV5-4 and TRBJ1-2; TRBD1 aligns across 7 bases. The germline gives CDR1 SGHNT, CDR2 YYREEE (reference sequence). V lost 1 base, J lost 8 bases, and 5 bases stayed unmatched. The CDR3 is 13 amino acids.

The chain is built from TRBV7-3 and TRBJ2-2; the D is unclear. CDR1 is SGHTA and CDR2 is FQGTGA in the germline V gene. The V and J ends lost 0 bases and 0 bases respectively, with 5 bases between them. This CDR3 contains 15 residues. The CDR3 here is CASSLTRANTGELFF. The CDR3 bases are TGTGCCAGCAGCTTAACCCGAGCGAACACCGGGGAGCTGTTTTTT.

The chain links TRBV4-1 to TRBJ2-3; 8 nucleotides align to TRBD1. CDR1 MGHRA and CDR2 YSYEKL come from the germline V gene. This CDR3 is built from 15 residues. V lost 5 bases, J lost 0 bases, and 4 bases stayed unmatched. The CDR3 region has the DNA TGCGCCAGCAGCTGGGACAGGACTAGCACAGATACGCAGTATTTT. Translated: CASSWDRTSTDTQYF.

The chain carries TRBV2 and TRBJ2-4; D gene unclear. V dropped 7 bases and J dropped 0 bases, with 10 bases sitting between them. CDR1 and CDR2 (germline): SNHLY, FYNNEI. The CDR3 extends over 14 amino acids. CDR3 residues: CASIEELAKNIQYF. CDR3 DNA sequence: TGTGCCAGCATAGAGGAACTAGCCAAAAACATTCAGTACTTC.

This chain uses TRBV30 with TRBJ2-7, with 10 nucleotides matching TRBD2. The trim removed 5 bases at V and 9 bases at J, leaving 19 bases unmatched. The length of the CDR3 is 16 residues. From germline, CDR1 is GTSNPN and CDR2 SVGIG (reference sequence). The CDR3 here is CAWEPGHRSGRVGQYF. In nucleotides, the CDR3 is TGTGCCTGGGAACCGGGCCACCGCAGCGGGAGGGTGGGGCAGTACTTC.

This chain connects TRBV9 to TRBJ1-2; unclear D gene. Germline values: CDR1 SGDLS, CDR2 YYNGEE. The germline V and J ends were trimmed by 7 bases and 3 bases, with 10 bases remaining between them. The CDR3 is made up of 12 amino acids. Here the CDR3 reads CASSQDYYGYTF. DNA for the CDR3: TGTGCCAGCTCCCAGGACTACTATGGCTACACCTTC.

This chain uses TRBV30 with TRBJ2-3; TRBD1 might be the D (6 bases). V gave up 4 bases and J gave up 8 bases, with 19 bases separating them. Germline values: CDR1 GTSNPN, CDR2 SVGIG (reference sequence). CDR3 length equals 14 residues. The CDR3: CAWTQDRKGFTQYF. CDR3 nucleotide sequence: TGTGCCTGGACCCAGGACAGAAAGGGGTTTACGCAGTATTTT.

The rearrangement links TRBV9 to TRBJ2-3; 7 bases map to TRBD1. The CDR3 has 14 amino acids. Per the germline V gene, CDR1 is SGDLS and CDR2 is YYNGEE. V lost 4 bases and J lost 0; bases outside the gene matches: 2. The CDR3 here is CASSPRGSTDTQYF. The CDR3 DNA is TGTGCCAGCAGCCCCAGGGGGAGCACAGATACGCAGTATTTT. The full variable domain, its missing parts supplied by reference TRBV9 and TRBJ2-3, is DSGVTQTPKHLITATGQRVTLRCSPRSGDLSVYWYQQSLDQGLQFLIQYYNGEERAKGNILERFSAQQFPDLHSELNLSSLELGDSALYFCASSPRGSTDTQYFGPGTRLTVL.

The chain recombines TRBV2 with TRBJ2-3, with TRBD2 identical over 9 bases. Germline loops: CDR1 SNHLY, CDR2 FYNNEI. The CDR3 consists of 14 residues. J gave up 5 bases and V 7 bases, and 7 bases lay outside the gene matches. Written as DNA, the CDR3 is TGTGCCAGCAACGGCGGGAGGGGAGAAGATACGCAGTATTTT. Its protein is CASNGGRGEDTQYF.